Below, 29 T cell receptor beta chains from the same sample are listed, as sequenced in a study of human T cells and chemical hapten exposure. Time point indicated: pre-sensitization, week 0. Treatment indicated: therapeutic diphenylcyclopropenone sensitization with weekly scalp DPC. TCRdb used MiXCR to reprocess the RACE reads, holding one entry per CDR3 protein. The table has about 40,000 distinct CDR3 sequences, over 9.5% seen once. Sequencing used whole blood, obtained in connection with sensitization to the hapten diphenylcyclopropenone (DPC). The receptor source for this set is a man younger than 45 with alopecia areata. Some clones in this sample may be carry-over from other donors' samples.

V and J are TRBV5-5 and TRBJ1-6; D gene ambiguous. Trimming removed 4 bases from V and 7 bases from J, with 9 bases in between. CDR1 and CDR2 (germline): SGHKS, YYEKEE (reference sequence). This CDR3 region has 13 residues. CDR3 loop: CASSGVDNSPLHF. DNA for the CDR3: TGTGCCAGCAGCGGAGTCGACAATTCACCCCTCCACTTT.

This clonotype was detected ten times or more. J is TRBJ1-5 and V is TRBV29-1; no firm D call. Germline CDR1 and CDR2: SQVTM and ANQGSEA. The CDR3 covers 13 residues. Trimming took off 4 bases at V and 1 base at J, with 8 bases between the two ends. CDR3 in amino acids: CSVGYGSNQPQHF. The CDR3, as DNA: TGCAGCGTTGGCTACGGCAGCAATCAGCCCCAGCATTTT.

The chain is built from TRBV18 and TRBJ1-6, with a weak D call TRBD1 (5 bases). CDR1 and CDR2 (germline): KGHSH, LQKENI. With 2 bases removed from V and 7 bases from J, the gap between germline ends came to 9 bases. The CDR3 is made up of 14 amino acids. The CDR3 spells CASSPTGANSPLHF. In DNA form, the CDR3 reads TGTGCCAGCTCACCAACAGGAGCCAATTCACCCCTCCACTTT.

The V call is TRBV7-2, the J call TRBJ1-6; 7 positions agree with TRBD1. Germline V gives CDR1 SGHTA, CDR2 FQGNSA. Trimming at V came to 3 bases and at J to 0 bases, leaving 8 bases not matched to a gene. The CDR3 runs to 18 residues. CDR3: CASSFRTGSYSYNSPLHF. The CDR3 nucleotides read TGTGCCAGCAGCTTCCGGACAGGAAGTTACTCCTATAATTCACCCCTCCACTTT.

Only a few counts were recorded for this clonotype. The chain links TRBV5-1 to TRBJ1-1, with TRBD1 matching 10 bases. V shed 6 bases, J shed 5 bases, and the junction held 4 bases outside the gene matches. This CDR3 spans 13 amino acids. CDR1 and CDR2 (germline): SGHRS, YFSETQ. The CDR3 DNA reads as TGCGCCAGCACCCGGACAGGGGGGACTGAAGCTTTCTTT. The encoded protein is CASTRTGGTEAFF.

The chain carries TRBV25-1 and TRBJ1-5; D is unclear. The CDR3 extends over 14 amino acids. V lost 4 bases, J lost 6 bases, and 13 bases lay in between. Germline CDR1 is MGHDK and CDR2 is SYGVNS. The DNA of the CDR3 is TGTGCCAGCAGTGTAGCGGGATACGGTCAGCCCCAGCATTTT. It translates to CASSVAGYGQPQHF.

Many counts were recorded for this clonotype. This chain uses TRBV20-1 with TRBJ1-1, with D maybe TRBD1 (5 bases). Germline CDR1 reads DFQATT; CDR2 reads SNEGSKA (reference sequence). The CDR3 has 14 residues. V dropped 5 bases and J dropped 4 bases, with 17 bases sitting between them. CDR3 coding DNA: TGCAGTGCTCGACCCCCAGGGAGGTCCACTGAAGCTTTCTTT. It specifies CSARPPGRSTEAFF.

This clonotype was seen repeatedly, ten times or more. The chain joins TRBV18 to TRBJ1-3; tentatively, D is TRBD1 (6 bases). V was pared by 1 base and J by 0 bases, with 10 bases between. The CDR3 runs 16 residues. Per the germline V gene, CDR1 is KGHSH and CDR2 is LQKENI. CDR3 nucleotide sequence: TGTGCCAGCTCACCACGGGACACCATCTCTGGAAACACCATATATTTT. Protein: CASSPRDTISGNTIYF.

The rearrangement links TRBV20-1 to TRBJ1-5, with D tentatively TRBD1 (5 bases). Trimming pared 1 base from V and 4 bases from J, leaving 8 bases between. The CDR3 runs to 13 residues. CDR1 is DFQATT and CDR2 is SNEGSKA in the germline V gene (reference sequence). The CDR3 region has the DNA TGCAGTGCTAGAGTCGGGGGAAATCAGCCCCAGCATTTT. It is translated as CSARVGGNQPQHF.

Only a few counts were recorded for this clonotype. The V and J genes are TRBV7-2 and TRBJ2-2; 9 nucleotides match TRBD2. Germline V gene sequence: CDR1 SGHTA, CDR2 FQGNSA. The CDR3 runs 14 residues. After removal of 6 bases from V and 5 bases from J, the junction contained 4 bases not matched to a gene. CDR3 bases: TGTGCCAGCAGGGCGGGAGGGCCAACCGGGGAGCTGTTTTTT. Its translation is CASRAGGPTGELFF. Variable domain in full (rest from reference TRBV7-2 and TRBJ2-2): GAGVSQSPSNKVTEKGKDVELRCDPISGHTALYWYRQSLGQGLEFLIYFQGNSAPDKSGLPSDRFSAERTGGSVSTLTIQRTQQEDSAVYLCASRAGGPTGELFFGEGSRLTVL.

This clonotype was seen many times. J is TRBJ2-3 and V is TRBV13; 8 nucleotides match TRBD2. Trimming took 1 base from V and 2 from J; bases not matched to a gene: 8. CDR3 size: 17 residues. Germline CDR1 reads PRHDT; CDR2 reads FYEKMQ (reference sequence). The CDR3 sequence is CASSLVGLAGFTDTQYF. The CDR3 coding sequence is TGTGCCAGCAGCTTAGTAGGCCTAGCGGGCTTCACAGATACGCAGTATTTT.

This clonotype was observed many times. J is TRBJ1-1 and V is TRBV11-2, with 12 bases identical to TRBD1. V was pared by 5 bases and J by 11 bases, with 9 bases of the junction left unmatched. The CDR3 is 14 residues long. The germline V gene has CDR1 SGHAT and CDR2 FQNNGV. The chain's CDR3 is CASSPPGQGAHAFF. CDR3 coding DNA: TGTGCCAGCAGCCCCCCGGGACAGGGGGCGCATGCTTTCTTT. Based on the CDR3 plus reference TRBV11-2 and TRBJ1-1, the full variable domain is EAGVAQSPRYKIIEKRQSVAFWCNPISGHATLYWYQQILGQGPKLLIQFQNNGVVDDSQLPKDRFSAERLKGVDSTLKIQPAKLEDSAVYLCASSPPGQGAHAFFGQGTRLTVV.

The chain is built from TRBV10-2 and TRBJ2-7; TRBD2 is a possible D gene (5 bases). Germline CDR1 is WSHSY and CDR2 is SAAADI. The CDR3 has 12 residues. Trimming took 0 bases from V and 7 from J, leaving 7 bases between them. In nucleotides, the CDR3 is TGCGCCAGCAGTGAGTCCGGGGTTGAGCAGTACTTC. It is translated as CASSESGVEQYF.

This clonotype was counted many times. This sequence joins TRBV5-1 and TRBJ2-3, with 11 bases identical to TRBD2. CDR3 length equals 16 residues. Germline V gene data show CDR1 as SGHRS and CDR2 as YFSETQ. Unmatched junction bases numbered 1, after V lost 0 bases and J lost 1 base. The CDR3 loop is CASSLEGLAGTDTQYF. CDR3 coding DNA: TGCGCCAGCAGCTTGGAGGGACTAGCGGGCACAGATACGCAGTATTTT.

In this sample, this clonotype turned up many times. The genes are TRBV5-1 and TRBJ2-7, with 13 bases that match TRBD2. CDR1 is SGHRS, CDR2 YFSETQ, per germline. The length of the CDR3 is 14 residues. V lost 4 bases, J lost 4 bases, and 2 bases stayed unmatched. As DNA, the CDR3 is TGCGCCAGCAGCAGGACTAGCGGGAGTTACGAGCAGTACGTC. It yields the protein CASSRTSGSYEQYV.

This clonotype was counted only a few times. The genes are TRBV6-1 and TRBJ2-2, with a weak D call TRBD1 (6 bases). From germline, CDR1 is MNHNS and CDR2 SASEGT. This CDR3 spans 16 amino acids. V lost 3 bases and J 5 bases, leaving 16 bases between the germline ends. CDR3 amino acids: CASSDRNRVVTGELFF. The CDR3 DNA reads TGTGCCAGCAGTGATAGAAACAGGGTGGTAACCGGGGAGCTGTTTTTT.

This clonotype was counted at least ten times. The chain recombines TRBV6-1 with TRBJ2-7; no clear D gene. The CDR3 spans 14 residues. Trimming removed 1 base from V and 7 bases from J, with 14 bases in between. Germline lookup yields CDR1 MNHNS and CDR2 SASEGT. CDR3 DNA sequence: TGTGCCAGCAGTGAAGTACAGTGGGTTGGGGAGCAGTACTTC. It is translated as CASSEVQWVGEQYF.

This clonotype has a count of ten or more. The chain has TRBV28 and TRBJ1-5; TRBD1 might be the D (6 bases). This CDR3 spans 16 amino acids. Germline assignment: CDR1 MDHEN and CDR2 SYDVKM. The ends were cut back, 6 bases at V and 1 base at J, with 16 bases in the middle. CDR3 sequence: CASSRAMGASNQPQHF. DNA for the CDR3: TGTGCCAGCAGCCGGGCTATGGGGGCGAGCAATCAGCCCCAGCATTTT.

This clonotype was recorded at least ten times. The rearrangement joins TRBV10-3 to TRBJ2-7; TRBD2 matches at 14 bases. The CDR3 is 13 residues long. The germline gives CDR1 ENHRY, CDR2 SYGVKD. The ends lost 10 bases at V and 7 bases at J; junction bases unmatched: 6. CDR3 residues: CATTSGRAGEQYV. The CDR3 DNA follows: TGTGCCACGACTAGCGGGAGGGCCGGTGAGCAGTACGTC.

The chain links TRBV27 to TRBJ2-1; unclear D gene. The CDR3 has 15 amino acids. CDR1 is MNHEY, CDR2 SMNVEV, per germline (reference sequence). V lost 6 bases and J 5 bases, leaving 17 bases between the germline ends. The CDR3 sequence is CASSRRVGYDNEQFF. CDR3 in DNA: TGTGCCAGCAGCCGACGGGTAGGGTACGACAATGAGCAGTTCTTC.

This chain joins TRBV7-6 and TRBJ1-2; no clear D gene. There are 15 residues in the CDR3. CDR1 is SGHVS and CDR2 is FNYEAQ in the germline V gene. Trimming pared 3 bases from V and 5 bases from J, leaving 16 bases between. This CDR3 is CASSLSNGVGYGYTF. The CDR3 DNA follows: TGTGCCAGCAGCTTGTCGAACGGGGTTGGGTATGGCTACACCTTC. Filled out from reference TRBV7-6 and TRBJ1-2, the complete variable domain reads GAGVSQSPRYKVTKRGQDVALRCDPISGHVSLYWYRQALGQGPEFLTYFNYEAQQDKSGLPNDRFSAERPEGSISTLTIQRTEQRDSAMYRCASSLSNGVGYGYTFGSGTRLTVV.

This chain connects TRBV7-8 to TRBJ1-1; D is unresolved. Germline V lookup: CDR1 SGHVS, CDR2 FQNEAQ. Between the trimmed V and J ends, which lost 5 bases and 3 bases, there was a span of 16 bases. The CDR3 spans 15 residues. The CDR3 region is CASSPAPRWDTEAFF. Here the CDR3 DNA reads TGTGCCAGCAGCCCTGCACCACGATGGGACACTGAAGCTTTCTTT.

In its sample, this clonotype was seen a few times. The rearrangement uses TRBV4-2 and TRBJ2-7; D is uncertain. V was pared by 0 bases and J by 7 bases, with 16 bases between. The CDR3 totals 15 residues. Germline V gene data show CDR1 as LGHNA and CDR2 as YNFKEQ. DNA of the CDR3: TGTGCCAGCAGCCAAGATCAGGAGCCGAGACTTGAGCAGTACGTC. Protein sequence: CASSQDQEPRLEQYV.

In this sample, this clonotype turned up many times. This sequence joins TRBV5-1 and TRBJ2-3, with 9 nucleotides matching TRBD1. The CDR3 runs 17 residues. The J segment lost 2 bases and the V segment lost 0 bases, leaving 7 bases of the junction unmatched. The germline V gene encodes CDR1 SGHRS and CDR2 YFSETQ. CDR3 sequence (DNA): TGCGCCAGCAGCTTGGCCGGGACAGGGCCTATCACAGATACGCAGTATTTT. This codes for CASSLAGTGPITDTQYF.

Ten or more counts support this clonotype. The rearrangement joins TRBV9 to TRBJ2-1, with a weak D call TRBD2 (6 bases). V was pared by 0 bases and J by 7 bases, with 17 bases between. CDR3 length equals 16 residues. Per germline, CDR1 SGDLS and CDR2 YYNGEE. CDR3 amino acids: CASSVVEGRGENEQFF. The CDR3 coding sequence is TGTGCCAGCAGCGTAGTGGAGGGACGCGGCGAGAATGAGCAGTTCTTC.

This clonotype was counted at least ten times. The chain couples TRBV5-1 to TRBJ2-2; TRBD2 agrees at 9 bases. This CDR3 is built from 15 residues. Per the germline V gene, CDR1 is SGHRS and CDR2 is YFSETQ. V trimming: 5 bases; J trimming: 6 bases; junction bases outside the gene matches: 8. The chain's CDR3 is CASSSAGGLSGELFF. CDR3 nucleotide sequence: TGCGCCAGCAGTTCTGCGGGAGGGCTCTCCGGGGAGCTGTTTTTT.

In this sample, this clonotype turned up a few times. V usage is TRBV9 and J usage is TRBJ2-2; no definite D call. The CDR3 is 13 amino acids. CDR1 and CDR2 (germline): SGDLS, YYNGEE. Trimming stripped 2 bases from V and 5 bases from J, with 7 bases between. The chain's CDR3 is CASSVDGTGELFF. In DNA form, the CDR3 reads TGTGCCAGCAGCGTGGATGGGACCGGGGAGCTGTTTTTT.

This chain joins TRBV5-6 and TRBJ2-2; 9 positions agree with TRBD1. V dropped 4 bases and J dropped 3; count of bases not matched to a gene: 4. The CDR3 consists of 15 residues. Germline values: CDR1 SGHDT, CDR2 YYEEEE. The DNA of the CDR3 is TGTGCCAGCAGCCCGGGGACAGGGTACACCGGGGAGCTGTTTTTT. It specifies CASSPGTGYTGELFF.

The rearrangement links TRBV5-1 to TRBJ2-1, with TRBD2 as a possible D gene (5 bases). V was trimmed by 4 bases and J by 10 bases, leaving 12 bases between them. CDR1 is SGHRS, CDR2 YFSETQ, per germline. This CDR3 is 12 amino acids long. CDR3 sequence (DNA): TGCGCCAGCAGCGCGGAGGACGGGGAGCAGTTCTTC. Its translation is CASSAEDGEQFF. The entire variable domain, with the rest obtained from reference TRBV5-1 and TRBJ2-1, is as follows: KAGVTQTPRYLIKTRGQQVTLSCSPISGHRSVSWYQQTPGQGLQFLFEYFSETQRNKGNFPGRFSGRQFSNSRSEMNVSTLELGDSALYLCASSAEDGEQFFGPGTRLTVL.